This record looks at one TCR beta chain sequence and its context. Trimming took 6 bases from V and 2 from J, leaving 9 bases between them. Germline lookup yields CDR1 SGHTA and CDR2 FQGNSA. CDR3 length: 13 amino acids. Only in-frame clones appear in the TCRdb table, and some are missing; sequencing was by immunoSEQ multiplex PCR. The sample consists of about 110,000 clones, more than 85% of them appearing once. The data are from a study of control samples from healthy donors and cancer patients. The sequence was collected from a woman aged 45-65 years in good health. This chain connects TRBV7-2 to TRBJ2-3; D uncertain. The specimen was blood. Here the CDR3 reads CASRLASTDTQYF. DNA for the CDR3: TGTGCCAGCAGGCTTGCCTCCACAGATACGCAGTATTTT.